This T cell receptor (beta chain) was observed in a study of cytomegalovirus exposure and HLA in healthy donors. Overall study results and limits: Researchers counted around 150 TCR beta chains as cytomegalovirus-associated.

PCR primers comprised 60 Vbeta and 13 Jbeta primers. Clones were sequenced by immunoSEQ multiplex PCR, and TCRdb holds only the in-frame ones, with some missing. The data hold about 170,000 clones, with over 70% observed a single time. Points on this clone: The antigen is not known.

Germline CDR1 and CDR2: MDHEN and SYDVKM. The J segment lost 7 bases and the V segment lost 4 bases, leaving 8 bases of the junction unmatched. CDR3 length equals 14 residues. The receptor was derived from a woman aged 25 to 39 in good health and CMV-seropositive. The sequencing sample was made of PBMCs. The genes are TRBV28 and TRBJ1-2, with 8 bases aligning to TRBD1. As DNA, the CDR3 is TGTGCCAGCAGTTCCCAACAGGGGGGGTCTGGCTACACCTTC. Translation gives CASSSQQGGSGYTF.